The clone carrying this TCR beta chain turned up a few times. Described time point: patch test 1, 2 weeks after DPC sensitization. The treatment here: therapeutic diphenylcyclopropenone sensitization with weekly scalp DPC. The data were taken from a study of human T cells and chemical hapten exposure. Study as a whole: Patch tests of 0.01% DPC on the upper back were read at 6 days.

Looked up from germline, CDR1 is SGHNT and CDR2 is YENEEA. This CDR3 comprises 17 residues. Trimming removed 5 bases at V and 4 bases at J, with 21 bases between. Individual cDNA molecules each carried unique molecular identifiers attached by the library. TCRdb re-derived calls from the RACE reads in MiXCR, one entry per CDR3 protein. The sample comprises about 120,000 distinct CDR3 sequences, approximately 14% of which are singletons, and less than 0.95% rests with the top ten. Sample: whole blood, taken in connection with sensitization to the hapten diphenylcyclopropenone (DPC). V gene TRBV11-3 combines with J gene TRBJ2-1; TRBD1 might be the D (8 bases). This TCR came from a man aged 18 to 30 with alopecia areata. Some clones in this sample may be carry-over from other donors' samples. The CDR3 sequence: CASSRLAGGIRYNEQFF. Written as DNA, the CDR3 is TGTGCCAGCAGCCGACTAGCAGGGGGCATTAGGTACAATGAGCAGTTCTTC.